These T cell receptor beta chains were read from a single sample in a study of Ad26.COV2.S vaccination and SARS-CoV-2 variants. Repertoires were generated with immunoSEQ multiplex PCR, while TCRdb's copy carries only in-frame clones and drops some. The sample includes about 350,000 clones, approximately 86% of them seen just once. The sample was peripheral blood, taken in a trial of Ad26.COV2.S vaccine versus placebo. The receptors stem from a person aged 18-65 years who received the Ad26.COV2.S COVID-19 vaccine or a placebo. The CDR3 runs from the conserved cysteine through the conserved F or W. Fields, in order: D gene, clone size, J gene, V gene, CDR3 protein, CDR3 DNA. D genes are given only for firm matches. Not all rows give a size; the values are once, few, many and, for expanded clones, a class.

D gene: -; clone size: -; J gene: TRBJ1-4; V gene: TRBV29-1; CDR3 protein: CSVRQGINEKLFF; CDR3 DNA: TGCAGCGTTAGGCAAGGGATTAATGAAAAACTGTTTTTT
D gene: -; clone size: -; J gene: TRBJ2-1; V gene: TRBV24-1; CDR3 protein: CATSDRQGNEQFF; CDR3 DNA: TGTGCCACCAGTGATCGGCAGGGTAATGAGCAGTTCTTC
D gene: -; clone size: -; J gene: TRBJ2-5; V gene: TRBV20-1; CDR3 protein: CSARQQETQYF; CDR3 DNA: TGCAGTGCTAGACAGCAAGAGACCCAGTACTTC
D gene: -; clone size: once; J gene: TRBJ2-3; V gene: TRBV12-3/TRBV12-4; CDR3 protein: CASSSSLDTQYF; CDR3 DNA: TGTGCCAGCAGTAGTAGTTTGGATACGCAGTATTTT
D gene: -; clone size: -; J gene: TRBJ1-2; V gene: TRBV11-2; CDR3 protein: CASSLAGKGYTF; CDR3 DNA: TGTGCCAGCAGCTTGGCAGGCAAGGGCTACACCTTC
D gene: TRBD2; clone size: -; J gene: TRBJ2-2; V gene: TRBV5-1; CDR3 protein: CASSSGLAGGRTGELFF; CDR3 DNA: TGCGCCAGCAGCTCGGGACTAGCGGGAGGGCGGACCGGGGAGCTGTTTTTT
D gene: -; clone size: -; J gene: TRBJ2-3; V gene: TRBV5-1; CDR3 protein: CASSLGLPGADTQYF; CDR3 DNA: TGCGCCAGCAGCTTGGGACTCCCGGGCGCAGATACGCAGTATTTT
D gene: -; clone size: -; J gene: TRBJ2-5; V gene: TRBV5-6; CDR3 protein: CASSPGRETQYF; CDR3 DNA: TGTGCCAGCAGCCCAGGGCGAGAGACCCAGTACTTC
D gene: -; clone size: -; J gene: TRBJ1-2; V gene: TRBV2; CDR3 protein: CASSDRGSGYTF; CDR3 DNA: TGTGCCAGCAGTGACAGGGGTTCTGGCTACACCTTC
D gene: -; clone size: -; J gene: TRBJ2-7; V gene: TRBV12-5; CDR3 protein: CASGLGYEQYF; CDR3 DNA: TGTGCTAGTGGTCTAGGGTACGAGCAGTACTTC
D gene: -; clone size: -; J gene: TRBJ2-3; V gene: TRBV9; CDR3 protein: CASSPQGQATDTQYF; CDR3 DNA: TGTGCCAGCAGCCCCCAGGGCCAGGCCACAGATACGCAGTATTTT
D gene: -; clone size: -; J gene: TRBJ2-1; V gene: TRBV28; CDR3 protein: CASSLDLIIPPGGNNEQFF; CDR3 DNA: TGTGCCAGCAGTTTGGACCTGATTATTCCCCCGGGCGGAAACAATGAGCAGTTCTTC
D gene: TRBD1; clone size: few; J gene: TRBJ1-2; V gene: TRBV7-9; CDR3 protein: CASSLALSRGEGYTF; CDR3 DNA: TGTGCCAGCAGCTTAGCGCTAAGCAGGGGGGAAGGCTACACCTTC
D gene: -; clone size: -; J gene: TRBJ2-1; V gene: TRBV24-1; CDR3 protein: CATSAGPPENEQFF; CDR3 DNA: TGTGCCACCAGTGCGGGCCCTCCGGAGAATGAGCAGTTCTTC
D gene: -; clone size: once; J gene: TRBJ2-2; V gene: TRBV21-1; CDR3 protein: CASSNVPGLAGANTGELFF; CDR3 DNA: TGTGCCAGCAGCAACGTCCCGGGACTAGCGGGGGCCAACACCGGGGAGCTGTTTTTT
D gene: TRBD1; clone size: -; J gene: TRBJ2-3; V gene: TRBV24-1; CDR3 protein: CATSDLRTGGADTQYF; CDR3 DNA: TGTGCCACCAGTGATTTACGGACAGGGGGGGCAGATACGCAGTATTTT